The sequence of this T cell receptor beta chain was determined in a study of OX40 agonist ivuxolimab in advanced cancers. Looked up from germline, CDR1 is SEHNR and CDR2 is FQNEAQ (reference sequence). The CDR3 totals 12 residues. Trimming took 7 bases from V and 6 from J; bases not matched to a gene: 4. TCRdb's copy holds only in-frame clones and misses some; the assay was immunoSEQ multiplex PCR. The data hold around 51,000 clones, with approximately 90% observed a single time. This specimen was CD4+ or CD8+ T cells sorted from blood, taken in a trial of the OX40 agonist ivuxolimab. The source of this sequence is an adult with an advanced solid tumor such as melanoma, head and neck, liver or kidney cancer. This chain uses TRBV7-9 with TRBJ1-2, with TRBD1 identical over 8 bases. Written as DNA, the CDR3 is TGTGCCAGCAAACCGACAGGGGATGGCTACACCTTC. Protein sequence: CASKPTGDGYTF.